This T cell receptor (beta chain) was recorded in a study of blood T cell repertoires in COVID-19. This clone was seen a single time. The CDR3 contains 17 residues. V lost 5 bases, J lost 5 bases, and 7 bases stayed unmatched. Germline CDR1 reads SEHNR; CDR2 reads FQNEAQ (reference sequence). Profiled with immunoSEQ multiplex PCR; TCRdb holds only in-frame clones, not every one. In the table there are roughly 220,000 clones, 85% to 90% of which are singletons. The TCR comes from a man aged 60-69 years with acute or convalescent COVID-19. The sample comprised peripheral blood. The chain joins TRBV7-9 to TRBJ2-3; TRBD2 matches at 16 bases. For the CDR3, the DNA is TGTGCCAGCAGCCAGGGACTAGCGGGGGGGCCTGGAGATACGCAGTATTTT. Translation: CASSQGLAGGPGDTQYF.